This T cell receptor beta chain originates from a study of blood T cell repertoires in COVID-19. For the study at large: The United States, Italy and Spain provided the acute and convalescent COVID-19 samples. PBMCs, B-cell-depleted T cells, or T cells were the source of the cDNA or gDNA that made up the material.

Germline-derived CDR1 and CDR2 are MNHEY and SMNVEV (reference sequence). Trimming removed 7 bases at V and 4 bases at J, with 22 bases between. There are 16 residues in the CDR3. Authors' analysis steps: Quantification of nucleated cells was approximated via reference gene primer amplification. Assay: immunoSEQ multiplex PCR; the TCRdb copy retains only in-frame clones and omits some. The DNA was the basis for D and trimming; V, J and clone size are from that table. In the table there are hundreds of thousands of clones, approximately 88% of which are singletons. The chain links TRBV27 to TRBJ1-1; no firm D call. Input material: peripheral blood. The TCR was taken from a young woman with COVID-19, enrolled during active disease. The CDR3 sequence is CASNKGLGASGTEAFF. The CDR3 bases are TGTGCCAGCAACAAAGGGCTGGGAGCCTCGGGCACTGAAGCTTTCTTT.